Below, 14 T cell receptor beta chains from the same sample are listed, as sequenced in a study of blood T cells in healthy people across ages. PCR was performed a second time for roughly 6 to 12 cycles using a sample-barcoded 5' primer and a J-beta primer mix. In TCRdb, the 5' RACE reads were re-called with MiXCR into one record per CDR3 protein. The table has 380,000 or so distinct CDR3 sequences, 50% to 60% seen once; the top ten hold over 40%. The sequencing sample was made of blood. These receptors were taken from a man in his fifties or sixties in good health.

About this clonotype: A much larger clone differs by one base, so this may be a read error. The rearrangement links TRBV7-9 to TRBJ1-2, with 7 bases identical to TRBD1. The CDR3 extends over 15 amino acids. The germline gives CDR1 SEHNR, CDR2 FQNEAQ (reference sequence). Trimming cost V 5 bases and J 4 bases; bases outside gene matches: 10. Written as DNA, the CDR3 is TGTGCCAGCAGCGGAGCAGGGGGGCTGGGCTATGGCTACACCTTC. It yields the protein CASSGAGGLGYGYTF.

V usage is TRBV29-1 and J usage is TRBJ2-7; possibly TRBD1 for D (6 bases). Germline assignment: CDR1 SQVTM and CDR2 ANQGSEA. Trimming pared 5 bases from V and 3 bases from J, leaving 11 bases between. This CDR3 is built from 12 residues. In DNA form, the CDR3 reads TGCAGCGTTTCCACAGGGAACTACGAGCAGTACTTC. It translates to CSVSTGNYEQYF.

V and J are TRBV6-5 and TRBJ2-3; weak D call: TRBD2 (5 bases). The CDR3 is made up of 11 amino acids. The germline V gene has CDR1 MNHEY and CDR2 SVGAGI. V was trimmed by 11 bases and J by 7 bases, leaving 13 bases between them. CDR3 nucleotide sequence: TGTGCCGCAAGCGGTGGGCATACGCAGTATTTT. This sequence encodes CAASGGHTQYF.

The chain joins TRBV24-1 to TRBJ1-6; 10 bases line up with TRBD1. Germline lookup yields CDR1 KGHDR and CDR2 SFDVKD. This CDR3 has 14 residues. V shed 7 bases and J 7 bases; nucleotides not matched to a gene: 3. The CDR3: CATSGTGVNSPLHF. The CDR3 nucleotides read TGTGCCACCAGCGGGACAGGGGTAAATTCACCCCTCCACTTT.

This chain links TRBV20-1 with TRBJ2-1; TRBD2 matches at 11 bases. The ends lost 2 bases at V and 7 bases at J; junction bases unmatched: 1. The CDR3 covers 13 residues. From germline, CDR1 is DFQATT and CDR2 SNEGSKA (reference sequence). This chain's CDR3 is CSARRLAGNEQFF. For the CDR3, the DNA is TGCAGTGCTAGACGACTAGCGGGGAATGAGCAGTTCTTC.

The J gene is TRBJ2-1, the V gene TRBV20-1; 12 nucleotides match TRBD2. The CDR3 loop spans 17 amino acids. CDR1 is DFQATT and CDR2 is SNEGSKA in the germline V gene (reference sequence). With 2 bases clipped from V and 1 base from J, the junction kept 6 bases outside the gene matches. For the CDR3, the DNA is TGCAGTGCTAGATCGACTAGCGGGAGTAGTTCCTACAATGAGCAGTTCTTC. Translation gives CSARSTSGSSSYNEQFF.

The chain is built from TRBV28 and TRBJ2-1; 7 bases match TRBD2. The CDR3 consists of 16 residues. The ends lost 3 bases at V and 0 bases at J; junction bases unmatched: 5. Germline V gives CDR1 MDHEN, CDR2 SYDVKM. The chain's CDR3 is CASSLLKRGSYNEQFF. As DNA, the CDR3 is TGTGCCAGCAGTTTGTTAAAGCGGGGCTCCTACAATGAGCAGTTCTTC.

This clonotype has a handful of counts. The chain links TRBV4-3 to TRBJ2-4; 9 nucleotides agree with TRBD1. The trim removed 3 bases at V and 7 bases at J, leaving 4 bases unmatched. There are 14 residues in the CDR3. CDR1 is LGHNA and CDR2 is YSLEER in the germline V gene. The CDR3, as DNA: TGCGCCAGCAGCCATGAAGACAGGGGGAACATTCAGTACTTC. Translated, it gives CASSHEDRGNIQYF.

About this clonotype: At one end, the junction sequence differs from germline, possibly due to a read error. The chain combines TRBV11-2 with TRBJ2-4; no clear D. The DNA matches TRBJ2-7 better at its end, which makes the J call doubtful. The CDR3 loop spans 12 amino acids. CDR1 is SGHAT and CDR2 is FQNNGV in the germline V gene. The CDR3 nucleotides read TGTACCAGCAGCTTCTCTTGGAACGAGCAGTACTTC. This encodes CTSSFSWNEQYF.

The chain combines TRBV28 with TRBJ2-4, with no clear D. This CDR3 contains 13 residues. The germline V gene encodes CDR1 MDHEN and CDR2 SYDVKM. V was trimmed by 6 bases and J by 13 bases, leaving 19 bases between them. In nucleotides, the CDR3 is TGTGCCAGCAGCCCTTCTCATAGCAATGAGCAGTACTTC. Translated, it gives CASSPSHSNEQYF.

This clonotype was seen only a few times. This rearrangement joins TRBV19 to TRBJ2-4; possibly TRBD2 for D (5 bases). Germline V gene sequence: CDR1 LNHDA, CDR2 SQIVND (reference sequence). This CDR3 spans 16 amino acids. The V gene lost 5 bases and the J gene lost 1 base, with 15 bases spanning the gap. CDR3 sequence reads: CASSPRTGGAKNIQYF. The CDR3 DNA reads TGTGCCAGTAGTCCCCGGACCGGCGGGGCCAAAAACATTCAGTACTTC.

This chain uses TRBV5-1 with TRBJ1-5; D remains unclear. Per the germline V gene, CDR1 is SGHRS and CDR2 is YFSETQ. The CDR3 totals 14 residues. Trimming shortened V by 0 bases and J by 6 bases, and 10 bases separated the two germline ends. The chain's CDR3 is CASSLVPEGQPQHF. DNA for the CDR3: TGCGCCAGCAGCTTGGTTCCAGAGGGTCAGCCCCAGCATTTT.

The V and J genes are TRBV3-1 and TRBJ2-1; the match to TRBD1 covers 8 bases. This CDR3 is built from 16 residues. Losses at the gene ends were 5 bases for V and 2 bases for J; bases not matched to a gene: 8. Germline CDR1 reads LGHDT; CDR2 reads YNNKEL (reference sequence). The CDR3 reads CASSYRTGRTYNEQFF. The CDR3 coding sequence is TGTGCCAGCAGCTACAGGACAGGGCGGACCTACAATGAGCAGTTCTTC.

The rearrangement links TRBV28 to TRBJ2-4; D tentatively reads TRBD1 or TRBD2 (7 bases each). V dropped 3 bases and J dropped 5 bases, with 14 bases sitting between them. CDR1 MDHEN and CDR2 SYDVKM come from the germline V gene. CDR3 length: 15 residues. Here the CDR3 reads CASSFLQGRENIQYF. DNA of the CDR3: TGTGCCAGCAGTTTCCTACAGGGGAGGGAAAACATTCAGTACTTC.